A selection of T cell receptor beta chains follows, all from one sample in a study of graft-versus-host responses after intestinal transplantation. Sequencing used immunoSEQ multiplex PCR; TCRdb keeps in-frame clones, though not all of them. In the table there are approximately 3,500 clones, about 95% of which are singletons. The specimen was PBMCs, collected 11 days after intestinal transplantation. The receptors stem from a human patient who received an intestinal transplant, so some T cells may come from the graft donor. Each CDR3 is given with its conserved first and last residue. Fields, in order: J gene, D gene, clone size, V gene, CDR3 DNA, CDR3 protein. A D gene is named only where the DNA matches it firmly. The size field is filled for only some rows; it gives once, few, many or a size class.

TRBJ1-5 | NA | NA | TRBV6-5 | TGTGCCAGCAGGATGACAGATAGCAATCAGCCCCAGCATTTT | CASRMTDSNQPQHF
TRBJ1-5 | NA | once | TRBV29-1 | TGCAGCGTTGTAGTAGGGTACGGCCAGCCCCAGCATTTT | CSVVVGYGQPQHF
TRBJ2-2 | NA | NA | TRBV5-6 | TGTGCCAGCAGCTTGTCGATGGGGCAGAACACCGGGGAGCTGTTTTTT | CASSLSMGQNTGELFF
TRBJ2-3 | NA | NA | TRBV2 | TGTGCCAGCAGTTCCTTCGGCACAGATACGCAGTATTTT | CASSSFGTDTQYF
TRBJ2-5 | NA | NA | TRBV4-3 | TGCGCCAGCAGCCAAGAGGGTAGACAGTACCAAGAGACCCAGTACTTC | CASSQEGRQYQETQYF
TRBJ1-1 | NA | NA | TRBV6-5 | TGTGCCAGCAGTTACTCGATGGGGGCGAGGACTGAAGCTTTCTTT | CASSYSMGARTEAFF
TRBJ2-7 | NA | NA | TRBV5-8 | TGTGCCAGCAGCAAGCCGGACGGCGCCAACTCCTACGAGCAGTACTTC | CASSKPDGANSYEQYF
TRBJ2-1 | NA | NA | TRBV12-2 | TGTGCAAGTCGCTTAGCGGGCTTTTACAATGAGCAGTTCTTC | CASRLAGFYNEQFF
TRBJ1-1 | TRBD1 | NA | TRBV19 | TGTGCCAGTAGTACCCGAACGCAGGGGGGTCTCACTGAAGCTTTCTTT | CASSTRTQGGLTEAFF
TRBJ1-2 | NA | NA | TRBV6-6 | TGTGCCAGCACCCGACCCGGGGAGCCCTATGGCTACACCTTC | CASTRPGEPYGYTF
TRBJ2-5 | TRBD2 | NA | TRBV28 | TGTGCCAGCAGTCTTACCCCCATCCTAGCGGCCCCTCAAGAGACCCAGTACTTC | CASSLTPILAAPQETQYF
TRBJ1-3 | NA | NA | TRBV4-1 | TGCGCCAGCAGCCAAGTTGAGTCTGGAAACACCATATATTTT | CASSQVESGNTIYF
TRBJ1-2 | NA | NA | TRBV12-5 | TGTGCTAGTGGTTTGGGCTATGGCTACACCTTC | CASGLGYGYTF
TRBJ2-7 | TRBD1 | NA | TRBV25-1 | TGTGCCAGCAGTGAATCTCGGACAGGGTACCGCGAGCAGTACTTC | CASSESRTGYREQYF
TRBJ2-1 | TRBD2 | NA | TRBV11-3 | TGTGCCAGCAGCTTAGGGGTAGACCCGCGGAGTGGGAGGGCTATAAATGAGCAGTTCTTC | CASSLGVDPRSGRAINEQFF
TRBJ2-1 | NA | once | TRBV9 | TGTGCCAGCAGCGAACACAATGAGCAGTTCTTC | CASSEHNEQFF
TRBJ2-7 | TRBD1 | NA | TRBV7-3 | TGTGCCAGCAGCGCTGCAGGGGGCGAGCAGTACTTC | CASSAAGGEQYF
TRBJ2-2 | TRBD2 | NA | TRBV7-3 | TGTGCCAGCAGCTACGCGGGAGGGAACACCGGGGAGCTGTTTTTT | CASSYAGGNTGELFF
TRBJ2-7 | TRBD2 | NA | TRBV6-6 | TGTGCCAGCACCGCCCAACTAGCGGGTTACTCCTACGAGCAGTACTTC | CASTAQLAGYSYEQYF
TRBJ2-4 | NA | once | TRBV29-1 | TGCAGCGCACACGGGGGAGAGGACATTCAGTACTTC | CSAHGGEDIQYF
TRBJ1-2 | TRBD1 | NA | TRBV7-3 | TGTGCCAGCAGCCTCGTAGGGGGCCTCCCCTTCTATGGCTACACCTTC | CASSLVGGLPFYGYTF
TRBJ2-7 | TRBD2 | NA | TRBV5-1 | TGCGCCAGCAGTTCCGGGACTAGCGAATACTTC | CASSSGTSEYF
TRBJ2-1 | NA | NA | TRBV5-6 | TGTGCCAGCCAATTGGGAGATCGGGGCCTGGGGAACAATGAGCAGTTCTTC | CASQLGDRGLGNNEQFF
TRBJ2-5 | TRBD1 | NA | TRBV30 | TGTGCCTGGAGTGGGTGGACAGGTCAAGAGACCCAGTACTTC | CAWSGWTGQETQYF
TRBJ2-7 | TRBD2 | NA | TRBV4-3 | TGCGCCAGCAGCCTTTACGGCGGGAGCTCCTACGAGCAGTACTTC | CASSLYGGSSYEQYF
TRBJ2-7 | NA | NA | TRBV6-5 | TGTGCCAGCAGTTTTAGGCCGGTCTCCTACGAGCAGTACTTC | CASSFRPVSYEQYF
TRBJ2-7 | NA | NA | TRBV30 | TGTGCCTGGGACAGTCCCCTCTCCTACGAGCAGTACTTC | CAWDSPLSYEQYF
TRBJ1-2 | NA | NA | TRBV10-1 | TGCGCCAGCAGTGCGTTTAGAGGATCGCGAAAGACCTATGGCTACACCTTC | CASSAFRGSRKTYGYTF
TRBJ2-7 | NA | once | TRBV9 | TGTGCCAGCAGCGTAGAGGACTCGGCCTACGAGCAGTACTTC | CASSVEDSAYEQYF
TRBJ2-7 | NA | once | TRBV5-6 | TGTGCCAGCAGCTCCGGGACGGGAAACTACGAGCAGTACTTC | CASSSGTGNYEQYF
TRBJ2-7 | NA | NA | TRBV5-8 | TGTGCCAGCAGCTTCACCCTTATTGACGGAACCTGCTCCTACGAGCAGTACTTC | CASSFTLIDGTCSYEQYF
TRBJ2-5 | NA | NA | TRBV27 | TGTGCCAGCAGTTTTCGGGGTGGGGGGGGCCTCCAAGAGACCCAGTACTTC | CASSFRGGGGLQETQYF
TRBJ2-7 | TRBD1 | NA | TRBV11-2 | TGTGCCAGCAGCTTGGGGACAGCCTACGAGCAGTACTTC | CASSLGTAYEQYF
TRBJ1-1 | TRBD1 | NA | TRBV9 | TGTGCCAGCAGCGACGGACAGGGGTACACTGAAGCTTTCTTT | CASSDGQGYTEAFF